The clone carrying this TCR beta chain appeared many times. The antigen is unknown. This record comes from a study of T cells in Graves' hyperthyroidism and ophthalmopathy. Study results and limitations: Through a model of 13 V-J features, ophthalmopathy was separated from stable hyperthyroidism.

What was amplified from RNA transcripts were TCR beta CDR3 regions. The study used the HTBI primer set for a first-round RT-PCR of the TCR CDR3. TCRdb reprocessed the multiplex PCR reads with MiXCR, giving one entry per CDR3 protein. The table has about 640,000 distinct CDR3 sequences, around 21% seen once; the top ten hold around a third. Fresh peripheral blood, around 10 ml of it, supplied the PBMCs. Trimming removed 2 bases at V and 5 bases at J, with 9 bases between. This CDR3 is 13 amino acids long. Germline V CDR1 and CDR2: MNHEY, SVGAGI. V is TRBV6-5 and J is TRBJ2-5; D perhaps matches TRBD2 (5 bases). The TCR sequence derives from a young man with Graves' ophthalmopathy. The sequenced material came from blood. Written as DNA, the CDR3 is TGTGCCAGCAGTTACGGGGAGAAGGAGACCCAGTACTTC. It translates to CASSYGEKETQYF.